This T cell receptor beta chain was retrieved from a study of blood T cell repertoires in COVID-19. Looking at the study overall: The United States, Italy and Spain provided the acute and convalescent COVID-19 samples. PBMCs, B-cell-depleted T cells, or T cells provided the cDNA or gDNA that made up the material.

This clone has just a few counts. Assay: immunoSEQ multiplex PCR; the TCRdb copy retains only in-frame clones and omits some. The profile shows about 150,000 clones, about four fifths of them singletons. Sample: peripheral blood. This sequence was found in a young man with active or convalescent COVID-19.

DNA of the CDR3: TGTGCCTGGAGAGGGACTACTAATTCACCCCTCCACTTT. Residues: CAWRGTTNSPLHF. This chain links TRBV30 with TRBJ1-6, with TRBD1 as a possible D gene (5 bases). The CDR3 covers 13 residues. Germline V gene data show CDR1 as GTSNPN and CDR2 as SVGIG (reference sequence). The V end was cut by 3 bases, the J end by 6 bases, with 9 bases between.